The sequence of this T cell receptor beta chain was determined in a study of cytomegalovirus exposure and HLA in healthy donors. Concerning this clone: Its target is unknown.

Findings and limits, study-wide: Confirmation in vitro established that a few CMV-associated chains were specific for CMV antigens. Most observed TCR sequences were rare, whereas some public TCRs were detected in many donors. Investigators reported some 150 TCR beta chains as tied to cytomegalovirus.

Assay: immunoSEQ multiplex PCR; the TCRdb copy retains only in-frame clones and omits some. The data hold about 150,000 clones, with 85% to 90% observed a single time. The germline V gene has CDR1 LGHNA and CDR2 YSLEER. The CDR3 spans 16 residues. V shed 4 bases, J shed 4 bases, and the junction held 11 bases outside the gene matches. The donors were members of the roughly 130-subject validation cohort (separate from the approximately 670-subject first cohort). The V and J genes are TRBV4-3 and TRBJ1-1, with 8 bases aligning to TRBD1. This TCR was sampled from a man younger than 35 in good health and CMV-seronegative. The material sequenced was PBMCs. CDR3 loop: CASSPGQGEAGTEAFF. The CDR3 DNA is TGCGCCAGCAGCCCAGGACAGGGTGAAGCGGGCACTGAAGCTTTCTTT.